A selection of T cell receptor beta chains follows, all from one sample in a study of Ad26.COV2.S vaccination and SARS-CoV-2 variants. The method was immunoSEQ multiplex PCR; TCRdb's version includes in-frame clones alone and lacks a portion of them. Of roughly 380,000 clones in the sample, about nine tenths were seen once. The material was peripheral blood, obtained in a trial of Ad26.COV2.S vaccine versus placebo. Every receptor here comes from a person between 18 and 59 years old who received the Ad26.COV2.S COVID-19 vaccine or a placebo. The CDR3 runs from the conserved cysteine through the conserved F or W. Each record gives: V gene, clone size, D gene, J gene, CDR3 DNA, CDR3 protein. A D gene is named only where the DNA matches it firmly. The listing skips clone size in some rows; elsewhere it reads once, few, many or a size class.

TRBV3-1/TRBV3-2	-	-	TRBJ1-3	TGTGCCAGCAGCCTATACGACTCTGGAAACACCATATATTTT	CASSLYDSGNTIYF
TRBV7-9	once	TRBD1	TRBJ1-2	TGTGCCAGCAGCTTAGCAACAGGGGGAAGTGGCTATGGCTACACCTTC	CASSLATGGSGYGYTF
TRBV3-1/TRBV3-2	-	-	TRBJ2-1	TGTGCCAGCAGTGAGGGCCTAAGGAATGAGCAGTTCTTC	CASSEGLRNEQFF
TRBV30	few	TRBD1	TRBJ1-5	TGTGCCTGGCAGAAGACAGGGTATAGCAATCAGCCCCAGCATTTT	CAWQKTGYSNQPQHF
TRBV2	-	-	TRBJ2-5	TGTGCCAGCAGATGGATAGAAGTCCAAGAGACCCAGTACTTC	CASRWIEVQETQYF
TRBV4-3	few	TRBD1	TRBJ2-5	TGCGCCAGCAGCCAGGACAGGGGGCGAGAGACCCAGTACTTC	CASSQDRGRETQYF
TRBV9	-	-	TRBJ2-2	TGTGCCAGCAGCCCCGTATCTAAAGCGGACACCGGGGAGCTGTTTTTT	CASSPVSKADTGELFF
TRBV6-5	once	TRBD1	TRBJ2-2	TGTGCCAGCAGATCGCCGGGACAGGGGAGGTTGTTTTTT	CASRSPGQGRLFF
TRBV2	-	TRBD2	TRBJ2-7	TGTGCCAGCAGTGCCCTTTTGAGAGTAGCGGGGGGATACGAGCAGTACTTC	CASSALLRVAGGYEQYF
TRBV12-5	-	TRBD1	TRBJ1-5	TGTGCTAGCAAATCGACAGGGAATCAGCCCCAGCATTTT	CASKSTGNQPQHF
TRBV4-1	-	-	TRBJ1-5	TGCGCCAGCAGCCAAGAAGGGGGTCTTAGCAATCAGCCCCAGCATTTT	CASSQEGGLSNQPQHF
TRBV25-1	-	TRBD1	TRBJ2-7	TGTGCCAGCAGTAAGACTAATCGACAGGGGTGGTACTTC	CASSKTNRQGWYF
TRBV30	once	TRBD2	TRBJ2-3	TGTGCCTGGAGTCTTATAGCGGGGAGGCCGGCGCAGTATTTT	CAWSLIAGRPAQYF
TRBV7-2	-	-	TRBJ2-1	TGTGCCAGCAGCTTAGGGGGAAGGAGGTACAATGAGCAGTTCTTC	CASSLGGRRYNEQFF
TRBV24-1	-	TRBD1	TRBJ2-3	TGTGCCACCAGTGATCCACGACAGGGAACTAGCACAGATACGCAGTATTTT	CATSDPRQGTSTDTQYF
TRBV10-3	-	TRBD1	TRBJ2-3	TGTGCCGAGGGACAGACTACAGATACGCAGTATTTT	CAEGQTTDTQYF
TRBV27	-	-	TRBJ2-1	TGTGCCAGCAGTTTATCGAGGGTGAGCTACAATGAGCAGTTCTTC	CASSLSRVSYNEQFF
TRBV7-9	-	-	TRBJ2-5	TGTGCCAGCAGCTTAGGAGGGGGGTTCGGCGTGGAGACCCAGTACTTC	CASSLGGGFGVETQYF
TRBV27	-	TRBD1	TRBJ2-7	TGTGCCAGCAGCTGGGACAGGTCGGCCGAGCAGTACTTC	CASSWDRSAEQYF
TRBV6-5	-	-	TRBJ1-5	TGTGCCAGCAGTACAGGGTTCTGGCAGCCCCAGCATTTT	CASSTGFWQPQHF
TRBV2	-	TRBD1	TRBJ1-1	TGTGCCAGCAGCGAGGACAGGGGTTTGCTAGCTGAAGCTTTCTTT	CASSEDRGLLAEAFF
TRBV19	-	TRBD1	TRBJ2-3	TGTGCCAGTAGTATCGGGACAGGTAGCACAGATACGCAGTATTTT	CASSIGTGSTDTQYF
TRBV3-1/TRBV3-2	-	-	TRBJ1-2	TGTGCCAGCAGCCAAGGAGAGAGCTACACCTTC	CASSQGESYTF
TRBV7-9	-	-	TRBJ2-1	TGTGCCAGCAGCTTAGCGCCGGGGCTCTCCTACAATGAGCAGTTCTTC	CASSLAPGLSYNEQFF
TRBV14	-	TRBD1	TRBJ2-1	TGTGCCAGCAGCCAACAGGGGGTTGTGAACAATGAGCAGTTCTTC	CASSQQGVVNNEQFF
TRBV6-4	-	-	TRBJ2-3	TGTGCCAGCAAATCCGGGGATACGCAGTATTTT	CASKSGDTQYF
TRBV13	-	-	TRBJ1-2	TGTGCCAGCAGCTTAAATCGGGGCAGAGGCTACACCTTC	CASSLNRGRGYTF
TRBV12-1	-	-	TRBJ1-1	TGTGCCAGCAGCTTTCATTCTCTGGGACAGCCAGGGAACACTGAAGCTTTCTTT	CASSFHSLGQPGNTEAFF
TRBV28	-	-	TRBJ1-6	TGTGCCAGCACCAGGGACAACAGTGATAATTCACCCCTCCACTTT	CASTRDNSDNSPLHF
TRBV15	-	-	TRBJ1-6	TGTGCCACCAGCAGACGTATTAACGACTTATCAAATTCACCCCTCCACTTT	CATSRRINDLSNSPLHF
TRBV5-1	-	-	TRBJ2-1	TGCGCCAGCAGCTTGGATGATGAGCAGTTCTTC	CASSLDDEQFF
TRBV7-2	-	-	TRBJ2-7	TGTGCCAGCAGCTTAGAGGGGACACTCTACGAGCAGTACTTC	CASSLEGTLYEQYF
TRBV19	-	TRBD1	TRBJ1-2	TGTGCCAGTAGTATTAGCCTAGACAGGGGTGTCTATGGCTACACCTTC	CASSISLDRGVYGYTF
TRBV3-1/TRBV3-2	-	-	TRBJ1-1	TGTGCCAGCAGCCAAGATCCCAGCCTCATGAACACTGAAGCTTTCTTT	CASSQDPSLMNTEAFF
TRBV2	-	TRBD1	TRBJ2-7	TGTGCCAGCAGTGAGATCATACGGACAGGGCGGAACGAGCAGTACTTC	CASSEIIRTGRNEQYF
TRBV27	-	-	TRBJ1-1	TGTGCCAGCAGTTTATTAGCCCGGGGGGAGGAAGCTTTCTTT	CASSLLARGEEAFF
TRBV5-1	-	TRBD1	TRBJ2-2	TGCGCCACCACCGGGACAGGGGATGCCGGGGAGCTGTTTTTT	CATTGTGDAGELFF
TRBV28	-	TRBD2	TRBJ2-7	TGTGCCAGCTCAGGACGGGGGGTCTCCTACGAGCAGTACTTC	CASSGRGVSYEQYF
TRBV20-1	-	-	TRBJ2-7	TGCAGTGCTGTTGGGAGTGGGGAGCAGTACTTC	CSAVGSGEQYF
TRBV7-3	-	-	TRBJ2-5	TGTGCCAGCAGCTCCGGGCAGGGGCCCCAAGAGACCCAGTACTTC	CASSSGQGPQETQYF
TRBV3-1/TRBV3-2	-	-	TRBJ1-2	TGTGCCAGCAGCCAAGCGGGGGGGCGTGGCTACACCTTC	CASSQAGGRGYTF
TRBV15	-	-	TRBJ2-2	TGTGCCACCAGCAAAAACAAGGGGGTTACCGGGGAGCTGTTTTTT	CATSKNKGVTGELFF
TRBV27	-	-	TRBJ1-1	TGTGCCAGCAGTTTGGGGAGTAACACTGAAGCTTTCTTT	CASSLGSNTEAFF
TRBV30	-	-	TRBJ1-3	TGTGCCTGGAGCGCTGGAAGCTCTGGAAACACCATATATTTT	CAWSAGSSGNTIYF